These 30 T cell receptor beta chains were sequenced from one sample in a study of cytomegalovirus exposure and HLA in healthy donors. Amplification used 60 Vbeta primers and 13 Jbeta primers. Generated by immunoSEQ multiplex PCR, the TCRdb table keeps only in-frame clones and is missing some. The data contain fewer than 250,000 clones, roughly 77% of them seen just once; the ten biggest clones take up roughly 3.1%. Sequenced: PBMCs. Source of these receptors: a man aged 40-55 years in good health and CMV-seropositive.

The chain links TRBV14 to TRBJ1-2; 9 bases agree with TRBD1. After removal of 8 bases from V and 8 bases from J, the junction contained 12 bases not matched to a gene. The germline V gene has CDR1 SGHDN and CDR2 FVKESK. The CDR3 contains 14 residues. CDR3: CASARDRAFGGYTF. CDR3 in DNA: TGTGCCAGCGCCCGGGACAGGGCCTTCGGAGGCTACACCTTC.

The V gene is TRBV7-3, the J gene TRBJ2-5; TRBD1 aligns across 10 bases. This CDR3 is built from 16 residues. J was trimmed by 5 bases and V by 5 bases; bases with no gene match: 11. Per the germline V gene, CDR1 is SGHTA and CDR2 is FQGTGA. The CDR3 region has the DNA TGTGCCAGCAGCCCCGGGACGACAGGGGGCTTGGAGACCCAGTACTTC. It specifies CASSPGTTGGLETQYF.

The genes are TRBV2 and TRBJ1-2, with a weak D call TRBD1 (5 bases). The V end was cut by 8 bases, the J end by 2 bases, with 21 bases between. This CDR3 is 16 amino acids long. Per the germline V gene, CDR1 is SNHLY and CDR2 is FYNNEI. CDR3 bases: TGTGCCAGCCTGAATCTTGGGGGGGAAACCAACTATGGCTACACCTTC. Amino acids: CASLNLGGETNYGYTF.

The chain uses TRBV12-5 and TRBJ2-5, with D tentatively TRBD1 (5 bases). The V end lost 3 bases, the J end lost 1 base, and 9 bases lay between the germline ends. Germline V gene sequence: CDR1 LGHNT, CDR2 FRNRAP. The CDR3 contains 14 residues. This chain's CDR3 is CASGFSGAQETQYF. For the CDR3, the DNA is TGTGCTAGTGGTTTTAGTGGGGCCCAAGAGACCCAGTACTTC.

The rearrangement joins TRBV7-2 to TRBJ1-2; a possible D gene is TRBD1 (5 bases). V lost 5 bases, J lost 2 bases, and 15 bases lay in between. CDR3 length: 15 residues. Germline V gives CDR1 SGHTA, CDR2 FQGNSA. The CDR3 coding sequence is TGTGCCAGCAGCGGCAGGGCGGGGGGGAACTATGGCTACACCTTC. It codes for CASSGRAGGNYGYTF.

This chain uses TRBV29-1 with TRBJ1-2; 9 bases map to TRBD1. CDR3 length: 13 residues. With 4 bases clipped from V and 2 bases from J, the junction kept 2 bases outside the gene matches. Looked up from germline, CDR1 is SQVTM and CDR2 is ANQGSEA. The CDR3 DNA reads TGCAGCGTTGTTGGACAGGGGAACTATGGCTACACCTTC. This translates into CSVVGQGNYGYTF.

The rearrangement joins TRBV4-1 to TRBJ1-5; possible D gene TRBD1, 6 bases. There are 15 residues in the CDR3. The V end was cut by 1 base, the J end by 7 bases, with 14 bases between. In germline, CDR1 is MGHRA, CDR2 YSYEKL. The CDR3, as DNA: TGCGCCAGCAGCCAAGCGGGACAAGAGGGCCAGCCCCAGCATTTT. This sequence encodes CASSQAGQEGQPQHF.

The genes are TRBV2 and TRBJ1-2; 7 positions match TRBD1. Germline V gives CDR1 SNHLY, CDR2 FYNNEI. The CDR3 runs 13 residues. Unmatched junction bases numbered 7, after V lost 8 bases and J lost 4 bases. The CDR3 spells CASATGAGYGYTF. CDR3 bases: TGTGCCAGCGCTACAGGGGCCGGCTATGGCTACACCTTC.

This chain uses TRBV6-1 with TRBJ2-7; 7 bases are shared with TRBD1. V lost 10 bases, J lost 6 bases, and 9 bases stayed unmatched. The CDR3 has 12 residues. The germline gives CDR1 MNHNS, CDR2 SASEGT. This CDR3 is CAIRETGSEQYF. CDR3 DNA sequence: TGTGCCATCAGAGAGACAGGGTCCGAGCAGTACTTC.

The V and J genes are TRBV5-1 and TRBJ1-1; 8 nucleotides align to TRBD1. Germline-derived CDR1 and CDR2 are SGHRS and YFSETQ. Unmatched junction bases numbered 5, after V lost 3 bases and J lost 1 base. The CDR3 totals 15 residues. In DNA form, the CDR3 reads TGCGCCAGCAGCTCCGGCGACAGGGGGAACACTGAAGCTTTCTTT. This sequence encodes CASSSGDRGNTEAFF.

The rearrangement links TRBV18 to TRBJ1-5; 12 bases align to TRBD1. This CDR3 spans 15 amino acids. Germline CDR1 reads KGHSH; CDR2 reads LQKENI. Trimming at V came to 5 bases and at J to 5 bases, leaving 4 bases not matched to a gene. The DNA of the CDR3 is TGTGCCAGCTCATCGGGACAGGGGGCTGATCAGCCCCAGCATTTT. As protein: CASSSGQGADQPQHF.

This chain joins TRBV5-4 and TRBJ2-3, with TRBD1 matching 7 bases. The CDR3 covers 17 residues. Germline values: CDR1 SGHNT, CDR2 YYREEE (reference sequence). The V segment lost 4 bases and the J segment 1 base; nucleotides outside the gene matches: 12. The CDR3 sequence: CASSPGGRDRGTDTQYF. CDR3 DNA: TGTGCCAGCAGCCCAGGTGGAAGGGACAGAGGCACAGATACGCAGTATTTT.

Here the CDR3 DNA reads TGTGCCAGCAGCTTAGAGGTCGCAGGGGGCTCTCATGGCTACACCTTC. It codes for CASSLEVAGGSHGYTF. This chain uses TRBV7-9 with TRBJ1-2; 8 nucleotides align to TRBD1. Germline loops: CDR1 SEHNR, CDR2 FQNEAQ (reference sequence). Trimming cost V 1 base and J 6 bases; bases outside gene matches: 10. The CDR3 contains 16 residues.

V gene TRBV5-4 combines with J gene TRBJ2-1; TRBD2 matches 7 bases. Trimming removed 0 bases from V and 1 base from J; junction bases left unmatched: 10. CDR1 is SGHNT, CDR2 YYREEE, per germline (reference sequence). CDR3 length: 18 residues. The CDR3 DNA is TGTGCCAGCAGCTTGGATATTAGCGGGCCCCATTCCTACAATGAGCAGTTCTTC. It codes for CASSLDISGPHSYNEQFF.

CDR3 amino acids: CASSGQAYSNQPQHF. DNA for the CDR3: TGTGCCAGCAGTGGGCAGGCGTATAGCAATCAGCCCCAGCATTTT. The chain uses TRBV2 and TRBJ1-5; D remains ambiguous. V was pared by 4 bases and J by 0 bases, with 10 bases between. Germline loops: CDR1 SNHLY, CDR2 FYNNEI. The CDR3 spans 15 residues.

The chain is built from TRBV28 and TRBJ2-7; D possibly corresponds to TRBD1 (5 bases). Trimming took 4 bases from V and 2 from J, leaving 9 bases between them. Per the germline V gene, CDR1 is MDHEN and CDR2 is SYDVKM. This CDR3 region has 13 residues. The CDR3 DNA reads TGTGCCAGCAGTTGGGGCAGAGCCTACGAGCAGTACTTC. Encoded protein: CASSWGRAYEQYF.

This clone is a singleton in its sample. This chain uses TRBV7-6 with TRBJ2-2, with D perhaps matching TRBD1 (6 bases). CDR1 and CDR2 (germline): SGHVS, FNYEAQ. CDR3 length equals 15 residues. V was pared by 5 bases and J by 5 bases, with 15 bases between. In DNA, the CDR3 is TGTGCCAGCAGCGGCACAGGGACGGGAACCGGGGAGCTGTTTTTT. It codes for CASSGTGTGTGELFF.

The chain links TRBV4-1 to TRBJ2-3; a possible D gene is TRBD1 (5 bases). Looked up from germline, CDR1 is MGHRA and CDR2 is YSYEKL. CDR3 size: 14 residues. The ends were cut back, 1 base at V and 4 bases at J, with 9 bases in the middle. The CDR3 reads CASSQGQGPDTQYF. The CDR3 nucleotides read TGCGCCAGCAGCCAAGGTCAGGGTCCAGATACGCAGTATTTT.

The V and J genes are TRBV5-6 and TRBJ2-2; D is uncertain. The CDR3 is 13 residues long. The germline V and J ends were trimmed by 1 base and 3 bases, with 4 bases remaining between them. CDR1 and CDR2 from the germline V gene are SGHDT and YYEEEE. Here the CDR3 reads CASSLPYTGELFF. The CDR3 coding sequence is TGTGCCAGCAGCTTGCCGTACACCGGGGAGCTGTTTTTT.

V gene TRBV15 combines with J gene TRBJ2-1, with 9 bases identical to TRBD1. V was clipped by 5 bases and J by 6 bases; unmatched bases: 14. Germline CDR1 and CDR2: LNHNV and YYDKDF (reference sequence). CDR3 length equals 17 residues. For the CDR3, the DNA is TGTGCCACCAGCCCCCAGGGCGACAGGGGGTATTTCAATGAGCAGTTCTTC. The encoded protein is CATSPQGDRGYFNEQFF.

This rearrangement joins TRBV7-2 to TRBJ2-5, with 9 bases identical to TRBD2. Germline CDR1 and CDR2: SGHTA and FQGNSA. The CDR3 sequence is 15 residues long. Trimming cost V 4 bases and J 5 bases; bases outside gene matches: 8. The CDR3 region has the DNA TGTGCCAGCAGCTCTGTAGCGGGGGTACAGGAGACCCAGTACTTC. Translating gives CASSSVAGVQETQYF.

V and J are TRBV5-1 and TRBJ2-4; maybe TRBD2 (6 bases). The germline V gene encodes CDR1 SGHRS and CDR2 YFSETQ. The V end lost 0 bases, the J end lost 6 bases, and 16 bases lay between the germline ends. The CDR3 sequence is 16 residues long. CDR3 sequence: CASSLVGGDGPNIQYF. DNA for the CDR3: TGCGCCAGCAGCTTGGTGGGGGGTGATGGACCAAACATTCAGTACTTC.

CDR3 in DNA: TGCGCCAGCAGCTCGGAGCTCACAGGATCGGACTATGGCTACACCTTC. Translation gives CASSSELTGSDYGYTF. V and J are TRBV5-1 and TRBJ1-2, with D maybe TRBD1 (5 bases). The ends were cut back, 3 bases at V and 3 bases at J, with 18 bases in the middle. Germline V CDR1 and CDR2: SGHRS, YFSETQ. The CDR3 has 16 residues.

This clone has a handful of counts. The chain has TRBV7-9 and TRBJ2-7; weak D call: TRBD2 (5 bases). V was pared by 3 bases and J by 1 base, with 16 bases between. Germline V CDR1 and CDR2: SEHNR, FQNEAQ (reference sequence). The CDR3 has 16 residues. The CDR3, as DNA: TGTGCCAGCAGCTTGGGGATCAGCGGTTCATCCTACGAGCAGTACTTC. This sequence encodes CASSLGISGSSYEQYF.

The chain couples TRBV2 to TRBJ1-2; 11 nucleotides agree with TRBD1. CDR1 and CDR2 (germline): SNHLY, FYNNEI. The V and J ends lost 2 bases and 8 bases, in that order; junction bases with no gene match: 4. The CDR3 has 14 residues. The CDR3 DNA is TGTGCCAGCAGTGAACGGGGACAGGGGGGCGGCTACACCTTC. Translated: CASSERGQGGGYTF. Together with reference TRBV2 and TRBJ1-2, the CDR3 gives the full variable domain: EPEVTQTPSHQVTQMGQEVILRCVPISNHLYFYWYRQILGQKVEFLVSFYNNEISEKSEIFDDQFSVERPDGSNFTLKIRSTKLEDSAMYFCASSERGQGGGYTFGSGTRLTVV.

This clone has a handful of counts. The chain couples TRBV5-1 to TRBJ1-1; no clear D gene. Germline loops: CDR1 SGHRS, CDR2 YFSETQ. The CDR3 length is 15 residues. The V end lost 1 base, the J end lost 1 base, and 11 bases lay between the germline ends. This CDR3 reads CASSLFAGENTEAFF. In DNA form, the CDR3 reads TGCGCCAGCAGCTTGTTTGCCGGGGAGAACACTGAAGCTTTCTTT.

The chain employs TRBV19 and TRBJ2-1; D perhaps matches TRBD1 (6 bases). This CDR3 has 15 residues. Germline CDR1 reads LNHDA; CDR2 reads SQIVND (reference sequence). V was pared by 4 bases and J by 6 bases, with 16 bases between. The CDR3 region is CASSREKGHFNEQFF. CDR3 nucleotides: TGTGCCAGTAGTAGAGAGAAGGGACACTTCAATGAGCAGTTCTTC.

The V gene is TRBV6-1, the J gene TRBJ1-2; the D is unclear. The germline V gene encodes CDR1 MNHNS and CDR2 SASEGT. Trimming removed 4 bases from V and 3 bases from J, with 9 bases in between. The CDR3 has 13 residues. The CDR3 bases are TGTGCCAGCAGTGCCACAGTTGACTATGGCTACACCTTC. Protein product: CASSATVDYGYTF.

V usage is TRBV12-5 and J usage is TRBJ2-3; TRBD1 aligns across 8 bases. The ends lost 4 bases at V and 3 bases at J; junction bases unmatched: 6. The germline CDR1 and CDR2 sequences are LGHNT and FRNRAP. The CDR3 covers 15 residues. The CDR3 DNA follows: TGTGCTAGTGGTTCAGGAACAGGGGGAACAGATACGCAGTATTTT. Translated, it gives CASGSGTGGTDTQYF.

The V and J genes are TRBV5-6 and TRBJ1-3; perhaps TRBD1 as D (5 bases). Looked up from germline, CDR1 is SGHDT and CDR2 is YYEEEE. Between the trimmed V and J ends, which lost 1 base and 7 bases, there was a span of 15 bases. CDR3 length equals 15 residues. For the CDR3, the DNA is TGTGCCAGCAGCTTGCCCGGGACCGGGGGGAACACCATATATTTT. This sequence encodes CASSLPGTGGNTIYF. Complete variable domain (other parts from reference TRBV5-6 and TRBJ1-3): DAGVTQSPTHLIKTRGQQVTLRCSPKSGHDTVSWYQQALGQGPQFIFQYYEEEERQRGNFPDRFSGHQFPNYSSELNVNALLLGDSALYLCASSLPGTGGNTIYFGEGSWLTVV.